A single sample gave rise to the 5 T cell receptor beta chains below, sequenced in a study of T cell repertoires in cytomegalovirus infection. TCRdb redid the calling of the reads with MiXCR, one entry per CDR3 protein. The sample lists 200,000 to 300,000 distinct CDR3 sequences, around 9% seen once, with over 13% in the top ten. Sequences were obtained from PBMCs. The receptors come from a human donor in good health (CMV status not recorded). Some clones in this sample may be carry-over from other donors' samples.

The V and J genes are TRBV6-2 or TRBV6-3 and TRBJ2-1, with 10 bases aligning to TRBD2. Germline V gene lookup returns CDR1 MNHEY and CDR2 SVGEGT. J lost 9 bases, V lost 8 bases, and 7 bases had no gene match. The CDR3 is 13 residues long. The CDR3 DNA reads as TGTGCCAGCCACCCTAGCGGGAGTATTGAGCAGTTCTTC. Protein sequence: CASHPSGSIEQFF.

This clonotype was detected a few times. The genes are TRBV19 and TRBJ1-5, with 7 bases identical to TRBD1. Trimming cost V 3 bases and J 2 bases; bases outside gene matches: 1. Germline CDR1 reads LNHDA; CDR2 reads SQIVND (reference sequence). The CDR3 spans 14 residues. The CDR3 coding sequence is TGTGCCAGTAGTATCGGGACAGGCAATCAGCCCCAGCATTTT. It specifies CASSIGTGNQPQHF.

The table lists this clonotype with many counts. The chain joins TRBV7-8 to TRBJ1-6; the D is unclear. In germline, CDR1 is SGHVS, CDR2 FQNEAQ. The CDR3 extends over 15 amino acids. The V end lost 1 base, the J end lost 10 bases, and 14 bases lay between the germline ends. This CDR3 reads CASSLEIKRGSPLHF. CDR3 nucleotides: TGTGCCAGCAGCTTAGAAATTAAAAGAGGATCACCCCTCCACTTT.

This sequence joins TRBV6-5 and TRBJ2-5; D is perhaps TRBD1 (6 bases). This CDR3 spans 15 amino acids. Trimming took 5 bases from V and 2 from J, leaving 15 bases between them. Per the germline V gene, CDR1 is MNHEY and CDR2 is SVGAGI. CDR3 sequence: CASSPGDTLQETQYF. The CDR3 DNA reads TGTGCCAGCAGTCCCGGGGACACCCTACAAGAGACCCAGTACTTC.

This clonotype has ten or more counts. The chain combines TRBV6-1 with TRBJ1-2, with D uncertain. The CDR3 sequence is 14 residues long. Trimming removed 5 bases at V and 8 bases at J, with 18 bases between. Germline CDR1 is MNHNS and CDR2 is SASEGT. Here the CDR3 reads CASSYKGPRVGYTF. The CDR3 region has the DNA TGTGCCAGCAGTTATAAGGGCCCTCGTGTCGGCTACACCTTC.